These T cell receptor beta chains were read from a single sample in a study of post-analysis software for immune sequencing data. TCRdb redid the calling of the PCR reads with MiXCR, one entry per CDR3 protein. The table lists about 810,000 distinct CDR3 sequences, approximately 53% of them singletons. The sample taken for sequencing was blood. The receptors here all came from a girl aged 5 to 17 with multiple sclerosis. Both conserved end residues are part of each CDR3. A D gene is named only where the DNA matches it firmly. Some rows mark clone size as missing; the rest say once, few, many or name a class of expanded clone.

v_call: TRBV29-1; j_call: TRBJ2-1; clone_size: few; d_call: -; cdr3_nt: TGCAGCGTTGACGTAGGTGGTTTAGCCCAGAGCAATGAGCAGTTCTTC; cdr3_aa: CSVDVGGLAQSNEQFF
v_call: TRBV5-1; j_call: TRBJ1-5; clone_size: few; d_call: -; cdr3_nt: TGCGCCAGCAGCTTGGACTCTCCAGGGAATCAGCCCCAGCATTTT; cdr3_aa: CASSLDSPGNQPQHF
v_call: TRBV20-1; j_call: TRBJ2-5; clone_size: -; d_call: -; cdr3_nt: TGCAGTGCTAGACCCGGGACAAAAGAGACCCAGTACTTC; cdr3_aa: CSARPGTKETQYF
v_call: TRBV5-6; j_call: TRBJ2-3; clone_size: few; d_call: -; cdr3_nt: TGTGCCAGCAGGGCCCCCACAGATACGCAGTATTTT; cdr3_aa: CASRAPTDTQYF
v_call: TRBV2; j_call: TRBJ2-3; clone_size: -; d_call: -; cdr3_nt: TGTGCCAGCTTCCCCCTTGCGGACAGCCCTAGCACGGGTACGCAGTATTTT; cdr3_aa: CASFPLADSPSTGTQYF
v_call: TRBV6-5; j_call: TRBJ2-6; clone_size: few; d_call: -; cdr3_nt: TGTGCCAGCAGCTCCCCATCGGCTGGGGCCAACGTCCTGACTTTC; cdr3_aa: CASSSPSAGANVLTF
v_call: TRBV5-1; j_call: TRBJ2-7; clone_size: -; d_call: -; cdr3_nt: TGCGCCAGCAGCTCGATGCGGCTGGGACGAACCTACGAGCAGTACTTC; cdr3_aa: CASSSMRLGRTYEQYF
v_call: TRBV2; j_call: TRBJ2-5; clone_size: -; d_call: -; cdr3_nt: TGTGCCAGCAGTGAACAGGAGAAGGTACGAGAGACCCAGTACTTC; cdr3_aa: CASSEQEKVRETQYF
v_call: TRBV27; j_call: TRBJ1-2; clone_size: many; d_call: TRBD1; cdr3_nt: TGTGCCAGCAGCTACTTATCAGGGGGCGCCGGCTATGGCTACACCTTC; cdr3_aa: CASSYLSGGAGYGYTF
v_call: TRBV29-1; j_call: TRBJ2-3; clone_size: -; d_call: TRBD2; cdr3_nt: TGCAGCGTTGAAGATCGACTAGCGGGAGGGTCAGATACGCAGTATTTT; cdr3_aa: CSVEDRLAGGSDTQYF
v_call: TRBV12-3/TRBV12-4; j_call: TRBJ2-6; clone_size: -; d_call: -; cdr3_nt: TGTGCCAGCAGTTTATTACAGGGACCCTCCTCTGGGGCCAACGTCCTGACTTTC; cdr3_aa: CASSLLQGPSSGANVLTF
v_call: TRBV20-1; j_call: TRBJ2-1; clone_size: -; d_call: TRBD2; cdr3_nt: TGCAGTGCTAGAGAGACTAGCGACGGGGCCTACAATGAGCAGTTCTTC; cdr3_aa: CSARETSDGAYNEQFF
v_call: TRBV11-1; j_call: TRBJ2-1; clone_size: few; d_call: TRBD2; cdr3_nt: TGTGCCAGCAGCCCCGGGGGAGGGAGGAATGAGCAGTTCTTC; cdr3_aa: CASSPGGGRNEQFF
v_call: TRBV20-1; j_call: TRBJ2-1; clone_size: -; d_call: -; cdr3_nt: TGCAGTGCTAGAGAGGTGCATGAGCAGTTCTTC; cdr3_aa: CSAREVHEQFF
v_call: TRBV20-1; j_call: TRBJ2-1; clone_size: -; d_call: TRBD2; cdr3_nt: TGCAGTGCTAGAGATCAACTAGCGGGGGACACGTGGTTCTTC; cdr3_aa: CSARDQLAGDTWFF
v_call: TRBV3-1; j_call: TRBJ1-1; clone_size: -; d_call: TRBD1; cdr3_nt: TGTGCCAGCAGCCAAGTCGGACAGGGGGCCACTGAAGCTTTCTTT; cdr3_aa: CASSQVGQGATEAFF
v_call: TRBV20-1; j_call: TRBJ1-6; clone_size: -; d_call: -; cdr3_nt: TGCAGTGCTACCCAGGGCTTCTCACCCCTCCACTTT; cdr3_aa: CSATQGFSPLHF
v_call: TRBV7-3; j_call: TRBJ2-7; clone_size: few; d_call: -; cdr3_nt: TGTGCCAGCAGCTTAAACAGGGAATACGAGCAGTACTTC; cdr3_aa: CASSLNREYEQYF
v_call: TRBV29-1; j_call: TRBJ1-2; clone_size: -; d_call: -; cdr3_nt: TGCAGCGTTGCCAAAGGGAATAACTATGGCTACACCTTC; cdr3_aa: CSVAKGNNYGYTF
v_call: TRBV6-5; j_call: TRBJ1-6; clone_size: few; d_call: -; cdr3_nt: TGTGCCAGCTGTAGGCGGGGGGGAGGTTCACCCCTCCACTTT; cdr3_aa: CASCRRGGGSPLHF
v_call: TRBV28; j_call: TRBJ1-1; clone_size: -; d_call: -; cdr3_nt: TGTGCCAGCAGTTTAGGATTCACTGAAGCTTTCTTT; cdr3_aa: CASSLGFTEAFF
v_call: TRBV12-5; j_call: TRBJ2-5; clone_size: -; d_call: -; cdr3_nt: TGTGCTAGTGGCACTAGCAGGGGAGAGACCCAGTACTTC; cdr3_aa: CASGTSRGETQYF
v_call: TRBV15; j_call: TRBJ2-3; clone_size: -; d_call: TRBD2; cdr3_nt: TGTGCCACCAGCAGAGATGCGTCGGGAGGAGATACGCAGTATTTT; cdr3_aa: CATSRDASGGDTQYF
v_call: TRBV12-3/TRBV12-4; j_call: TRBJ2-5; clone_size: -; d_call: TRBD1; cdr3_nt: TGTGCCAGCACCTCAATAGGACAGGGGTACTACAATGAGCAGTACTTC; cdr3_aa: CASTSIGQGYYNEQYF
v_call: TRBV20-1; j_call: TRBJ1-1; clone_size: -; d_call: -; cdr3_nt: TGCAGTGCTAGCTCCGGGGCAAACACTGAAGCTTTCTTT; cdr3_aa: CSASSGANTEAFF
v_call: TRBV7-2; j_call: TRBJ1-5; clone_size: few; d_call: -; cdr3_nt: TGTGCCAGCAGCTTTGTCTCATACGGCAATCAGCCCCAGCATTTT; cdr3_aa: CASSFVSYGNQPQHF
v_call: TRBV9; j_call: TRBJ1-2; clone_size: few; d_call: TRBD1; cdr3_nt: TGTGCCAGCAGCGTAAAGGGGGACAGGAGCTATGGCTACACCTTC; cdr3_aa: CASSVKGDRSYGYTF
v_call: TRBV4-2; j_call: TRBJ2-5; clone_size: few; d_call: TRBD1; cdr3_nt: TGTGCCAGCAGCCAAGGTGGGACAGGGGCAGAGACCCAGTACTTC; cdr3_aa: CASSQGGTGAETQYF
v_call: TRBV2; j_call: TRBJ1-4; clone_size: -; d_call: TRBD1; cdr3_nt: TGTGCCACCAAGAGACAGGGGGGCTCTAATGAAAAACTGTTTTTT; cdr3_aa: CATKRQGGSNEKLFF
v_call: TRBV27; j_call: TRBJ2-7; clone_size: -; d_call: TRBD1; cdr3_nt: TGTGCCAGCAGTTGGAATCGACAGGGGAACTACGAGCAGTACTTC; cdr3_aa: CASSWNRQGNYEQYF
v_call: TRBV29-1; j_call: TRBJ1-2; clone_size: -; d_call: -; cdr3_nt: TGCAGCGTTGAAGGGGACTATGGCTACACCTTC; cdr3_aa: CSVEGDYGYTF
v_call: TRBV4-1; j_call: TRBJ2-7; clone_size: -; d_call: TRBD1; cdr3_nt: TGCGCCAGCAGCCATGCCGGGACAGGTTCCTACGAGCAGTACTTC; cdr3_aa: CASSHAGTGSYEQYF
v_call: TRBV7-9; j_call: TRBJ2-7; clone_size: -; d_call: TRBD2; cdr3_nt: TGTGCCAGCAGTAGGGAGGGACCCTACGAGCAGTACTTC; cdr3_aa: CASSREGPYEQYF
v_call: TRBV5-1; j_call: TRBJ1-2; clone_size: -; d_call: TRBD1; cdr3_nt: TGCGCCAGCAGCTTAAACCCCGCCGGGACAGGGAATGGCTACACCTTC; cdr3_aa: CASSLNPAGTGNGYTF
v_call: TRBV20-1; j_call: TRBJ2-7; clone_size: -; d_call: -; cdr3_nt: TGCAGTGCGTCCAAGCGTCTCTCCTACGAGCAGTACTTC; cdr3_aa: CSASKRLSYEQYF
v_call: TRBV7-6; j_call: TRBJ2-1; clone_size: few; d_call: -; cdr3_nt: TGTGCCAGCAGCACCGGGACTCCTGGCTCCTCCTACAATGAGCAGTTCTTC; cdr3_aa: CASSTGTPGSSYNEQFF
v_call: TRBV12-3/TRBV12-4; j_call: TRBJ2-7; clone_size: few; d_call: -; cdr3_nt: TGTGCCAGCAGTTTAGATGGGACCTTATACGAGCAGTACTTC; cdr3_aa: CASSLDGTLYEQYF
v_call: TRBV10-3; j_call: TRBJ1-1; clone_size: -; d_call: -; cdr3_nt: TGTGCCATCAGTGAGTCCAAGAAGAACACTGAAGCTTTCTTT; cdr3_aa: CAISESKKNTEAFF
v_call: TRBV6-5; j_call: TRBJ2-3; clone_size: -; d_call: -; cdr3_nt: TGTGCCAGCAGTTCTTTCCGGGGGCCCACAGATACGCAGTATTTT; cdr3_aa: CASSSFRGPTDTQYF
v_call: TRBV10-3; j_call: TRBJ2-1; clone_size: -; d_call: -; cdr3_nt: TGTGCCATCAGTGACTCGGGGGAAAGGGTGTGGAATGAGCAGTTCTTC; cdr3_aa: CAISDSGERVWNEQFF
v_call: TRBV4-2; j_call: TRBJ2-7; clone_size: -; d_call: TRBD1; cdr3_nt: TGTGCCAGCAGCCAATTGGGGACAGGAACCACCTACGAGCAGTACTTC; cdr3_aa: CASSQLGTGTTYEQYF
v_call: TRBV29-1; j_call: TRBJ2-7; clone_size: few; d_call: -; cdr3_nt: TGCAGCGTTGACATCCGGGGTTACGAGCAGTACTTC; cdr3_aa: CSVDIRGYEQYF
v_call: TRBV30; j_call: TRBJ2-7; clone_size: -; d_call: TRBD2; cdr3_nt: TGTGCCTGGAGTGTAGCGGGAGACGAGCAGTACTTC; cdr3_aa: CAWSVAGDEQYF
v_call: TRBV7-9; j_call: TRBJ2-1; clone_size: -; d_call: TRBD2; cdr3_nt: TGTGCCAGCAGTTCCCGTCTAGCGGGGAGCTCCTACAATGAGCAGTTCTTC; cdr3_aa: CASSSRLAGSSYNEQFF
v_call: TRBV20-1; j_call: TRBJ2-5; clone_size: few; d_call: -; cdr3_nt: TGCAGTGCCCAGGAGACGTTAAAAGAGACCCAGTACTTC; cdr3_aa: CSAQETLKETQYF
v_call: TRBV7-2; j_call: TRBJ1-2; clone_size: -; d_call: -; cdr3_nt: TGTGCCAGCAGCCCTCGGCTGGGGCGGGACTATGGCTACACCTTC; cdr3_aa: CASSPRLGRDYGYTF
v_call: TRBV7-8; j_call: TRBJ1-1; clone_size: -; d_call: TRBD1; cdr3_nt: TGTGCCAGCAGCTTAGTGTCGGGACAGGTTAACACTGAAGCTTTCTTT; cdr3_aa: CASSLVSGQVNTEAFF
v_call: TRBV5-5; j_call: TRBJ1-6; clone_size: -; d_call: TRBD1; cdr3_nt: TGTGCCAGCAGCTGGGAGAACAGGGGACGGGGATCACCCCTCCACTTT; cdr3_aa: CASSWENRGRGSPLHF
v_call: TRBV5-1; j_call: TRBJ2-7; clone_size: many; d_call: -; cdr3_nt: TGCGCCAGCAGCTTGGTCCCGGTATACGAGCAGTACTTC; cdr3_aa: CASSLVPVYEQYF
v_call: TRBV19; j_call: TRBJ2-1; clone_size: -; d_call: -; cdr3_nt: TGTGCCAGTAGTATAGATCGGGGTGCCTACAATGAGCAGTTCTTC; cdr3_aa: CASSIDRGAYNEQFF
v_call: TRBV20-1; j_call: TRBJ2-1; clone_size: -; d_call: -; cdr3_nt: TGCAGTGCTAGAGATGTTAGGGCGGTCTTCCCGGGTTCCTACAATGAGCAGTTCTTC; cdr3_aa: CSARDVRAVFPGSYNEQFF
v_call: TRBV20-1; j_call: TRBJ2-5; clone_size: -; d_call: -; cdr3_nt: TGCAGTGCTCACTCGGGACCCCCGGCCAATGAGCAGTACTTC; cdr3_aa: CSAHSGPPANEQYF
v_call: TRBV5-1; j_call: TRBJ2-3; clone_size: few; d_call: -; cdr3_nt: TGCGCCAGCAGCCGGGACCTAAGCACAGATACGCAGTATTTT; cdr3_aa: CASSRDLSTDTQYF